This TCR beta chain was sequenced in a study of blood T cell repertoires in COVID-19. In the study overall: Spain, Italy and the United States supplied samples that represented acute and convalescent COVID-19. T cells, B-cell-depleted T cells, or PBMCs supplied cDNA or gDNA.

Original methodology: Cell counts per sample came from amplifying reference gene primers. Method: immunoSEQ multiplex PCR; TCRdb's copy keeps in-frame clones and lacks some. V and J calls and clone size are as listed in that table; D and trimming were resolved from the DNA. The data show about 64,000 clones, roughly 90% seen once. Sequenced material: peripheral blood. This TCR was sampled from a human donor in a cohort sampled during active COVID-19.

CDR3 sequence reads: CASSKTGRADTQYF. CDR3 bases: TGTGCCAGCAGTAAAACAGGGCGGGCAGATACGCAGTATTTT. V usage is TRBV7-9 and J usage is TRBJ2-3; possibly TRBD1 for D (6 bases). The CDR3 consists of 14 residues. CDR1 and CDR2 (germline): SEHNR, FQNEAQ (reference sequence). With 6 bases removed from V and 4 bases from J, the gap between germline ends came to 14 bases.